The 12 T cell receptor beta chains listed next were all sequenced from one sample in a study of blood T cell repertoires in COVID-19. Profiled with immunoSEQ multiplex PCR; TCRdb holds only in-frame clones, not every one. The data contain under 250,000 clones, over 65% of them singletons. The sequenced sample was PBMCs or T cells enriched from blood (not recorded which). These receptors were collected from a woman aged 55 to 70 who had recovered from COVID-19.

This clone was detected a few times. The chain joins TRBV6-2 or TRBV6-3 to TRBJ2-7, with D maybe TRBD1 (6 bases). Germline V gives CDR1 MNHEY, CDR2 SVGEGT. Trimming took off 6 bases at V and 8 bases at J, with 14 bases between the two ends. This CDR3 is 12 amino acids long. The CDR3 protein is CASSPQGPQQYF. DNA of the CDR3: TGTGCCAGCAGCCCACAGGGCCCCCAGCAGTACTTC.

V is TRBV4-2 and J is TRBJ2-6, with D perhaps TRBD2 (5 bases). V gave up 1 base and J gave up 0 bases, with 7 bases separating them. The CDR3 loop spans 16 amino acids. Germline CDR1 LGHNA, CDR2 YNFKEQ. The CDR3 here is CASSQVSGSGANVLTF. The DNA for the CDR3 is TGTGCCAGCAGCCAAGTCAGCGGCTCTGGGGCCAACGTCCTGACTTTC.

This clone was detected a few times. The chain employs TRBV6-5 and TRBJ1-3; D is possibly TRBD1 (5 bases). The CDR3 runs 14 residues. In germline, CDR1 is MNHEY, CDR2 SVGAGI. V lost 4 bases, J lost 4 bases, and 11 bases lay in between. This CDR3 is CASSLAGRGNTIYF. The CDR3, as DNA: TGTGCCAGCAGTTTAGCGGGGCGAGGAAACACCATATATTTT.

This rearrangement joins TRBV11-3 to TRBJ1-2; a possible D gene is TRBD1 (6 bases). V was trimmed by 0 bases and J by 6 bases, leaving 8 bases between them. The CDR3 runs to 13 residues. Looked up from germline, CDR1 is SGHNT and CDR2 is YENEEA. CDR3 sequence (DNA): TGTGCCAGCAGCTTAGAGGCAGGGGATGGCTACACCTTC. It codes for CASSLEAGDGYTF.

V gene TRBV3-1 (or the pseudogene TRBV3-2) combines with J gene TRBJ2-2; 7 nucleotides match TRBD2. V shed 4 bases and J 4 bases; nucleotides not matched to a gene: 6. Germline V lookup: CDR1 LGHDT, CDR2 YNNKEL (reference sequence). This CDR3 region has 15 residues. The CDR3 bases are TGTGCCAGCAGCCCTCGGGACTACCCCACCGGGGAGCTGTTTTTT. Its protein product is CASSPRDYPTGELFF.

The V gene is TRBV5-1, the J gene TRBJ2-1; 10 nucleotides align to TRBD2. The CDR3 is made up of 15 amino acids. Germline CDR1 is SGHRS and CDR2 is YFSETQ. J lost 4 bases, V lost 4 bases, and 5 bases had no gene match. The CDR3 protein is CASSLIAGGYNEQFF. In nucleotides, the CDR3 is TGCGCCAGCAGCCTAATAGCGGGGGGTTACAATGAGCAGTTCTTC.

The rearrangement links TRBV6-4 to TRBJ2-1, with 7 bases matching TRBD2. Per germline, CDR1 MRHNA and CDR2 SNTAGT. Trimming removed 1 base from V and 7 bases from J; junction bases left unmatched: 7. This CDR3 is 15 amino acids long. The DNA for the CDR3 is TGTGCCAGCAGTGACTGGGAGGGCGAGGCGAATGAGCAGTTCTTC. Its protein product is CASSDWEGEANEQFF.

Here the CDR3 reads CATSRGGSGNTIYF. The CDR3 DNA reads as TGTGCCACCAGCAGAGGCGGCTCTGGAAACACCATATATTTT. The chain uses TRBV15 and TRBJ1-3, with D hard to call. Trimming removed 1 base at V and 0 bases at J, with 4 bases between. CDR1 and CDR2 from the germline V gene are LNHNV and YYDKDF (reference sequence). The CDR3 contains 14 residues.

The genes are TRBV20-1 and TRBJ1-1; D call uncertain. Trimming stripped 3 bases from V and 1 base from J, with 9 bases between. The CDR3 has 13 residues. The germline gives CDR1 DFQATT, CDR2 SNEGSKA (reference sequence). Here the CDR3 DNA reads TGCAGTGCTAGTAATCGTTGGAACACTGAAGCTTTCTTT. Its protein product is CSASNRWNTEAFF.

Note on this clone: Given the absence of the conserved phenylalanine or tryptophan at the CDR3 end, a read error is likely. Because the CDR3's place on the DNA is in doubt, the DNA is left out and the CDR3 is given as listed by TCRdb. The genes are TRBV20-1 and TRBJ2-7; the table calls TRBD2, which could not be checked here. Germline loops: CDR1 DFQATT, CDR2 SNEGSKA (reference sequence). The CDR3 is 11 residues long, counting both termini. Here the CDR3 reads CSAGLAGTEIL.

The chain recombines TRBV19 with TRBJ1-4; D call uncertain. This CDR3 spans 16 amino acids. Germline lookup yields CDR1 LNHDA and CDR2 SQIVND (reference sequence). Between the trimmed V and J ends, which lost 2 bases and 4 bases, there was a span of 14 bases. This CDR3 is CASSILADGGNEKLFF. As DNA, the CDR3 is TGTGCCAGTAGTATATTGGCCGACGGAGGTAATGAAAAACTGTTTTTT.

The V and J genes are TRBV19 and TRBJ1-5, with D hard to call. Germline loops: CDR1 LNHDA, CDR2 SQIVND (reference sequence). V was trimmed by 6 bases and J by 5 bases, leaving 14 bases between them. The CDR3 totals 14 residues. CDR3 region: CASRIHGVDQPQHF. As DNA, the CDR3 is TGTGCCAGTAGGATACACGGGGTAGATCAGCCCCAGCATTTT.